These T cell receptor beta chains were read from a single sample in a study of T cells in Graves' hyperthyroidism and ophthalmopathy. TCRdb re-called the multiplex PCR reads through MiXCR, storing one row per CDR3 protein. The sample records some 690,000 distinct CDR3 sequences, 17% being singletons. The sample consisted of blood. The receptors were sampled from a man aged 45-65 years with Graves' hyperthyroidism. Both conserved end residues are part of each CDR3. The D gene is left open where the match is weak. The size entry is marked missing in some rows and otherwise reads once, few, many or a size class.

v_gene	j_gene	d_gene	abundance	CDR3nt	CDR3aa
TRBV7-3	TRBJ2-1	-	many	TGTGCCAGCAGCCAACAAAATTTAGCCTACAATGAGCAGTTCTTC	CASSQQNLAYNEQFF
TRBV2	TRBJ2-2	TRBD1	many	TGTGCCAGCAGGCTCGGACAGGGGCTGTACACCGGGGAGCTGTTTTTT	CASRLGQGLYTGELFF
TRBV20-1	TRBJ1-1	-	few	TGCAGTGCTTTCGGGGTTACTGAAGCTTTCTTT	CSAFGVTEAFF
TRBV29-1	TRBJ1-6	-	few	TGCAGCGTTGCGGAGGGGAATTCACCCCTCCACTTT	CSVAEGNSPLHF
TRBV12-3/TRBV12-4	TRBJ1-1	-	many	TGTGCCAGCAGTTTACCCCGGCAGAAAGCTTTCTTT	CASSLPRQKAFF
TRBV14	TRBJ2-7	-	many	TGTGCCAGCAGCCCCTCCTTCGACGGGAGAAATTACGAGCAGTACTTC	CASSPSFDGRNYEQYF
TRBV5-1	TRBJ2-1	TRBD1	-	TGCGCCAGCAGCCCCGGGACAGGGGGCGGGGAGCAGTTCTTC	CASSPGTGGGEQFF
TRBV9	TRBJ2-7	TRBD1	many	TGTGCCAGCAGCGTGGACAGGGGATTCGACGAGCAGTACTTC	CASSVDRGFDEQYF
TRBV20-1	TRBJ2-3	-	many	TGCAGTGCTTCCATTAGTCCAGATACGCAGTATTTT	CSASISPDTQYF
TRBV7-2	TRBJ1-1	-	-	TGTGCCAGCAGCTTCCTGGACGGAAATGAAGCTTTCTTT	CASSFLDGNEAFF
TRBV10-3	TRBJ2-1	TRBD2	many	TGTGCCATCAAAGCGGCCCGGGAGGCTACGGTTGAGCAGTTCTTC	CAIKAAREATVEQFF
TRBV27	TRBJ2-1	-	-	TGTGCCAGCAGTTTAGCGGCAGTGCCCTACAATGAGCAGTTCTTC	CASSLAAVPYNEQFF
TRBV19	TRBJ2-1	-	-	TGTGCCAGTAGTGTAGGACGGGGCCAGTACAATGAGCAGTTCTTC	CASSVGRGQYNEQFF
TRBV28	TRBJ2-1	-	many	TGTGCCAGCAGTATGGACACGCTGAGCTCCTACAATGAGCAGTTCTTC	CASSMDTLSSYNEQFF
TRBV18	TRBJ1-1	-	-	TGTGCCAGCTCACCACCGCCGACCACTGAAGCTTTCTTT	CASSPPPTTEAFF
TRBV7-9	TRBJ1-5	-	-	TGTGCCAGCAGCTTAGAACAGGGTGATCAGCCCCAGCATTTT	CASSLEQGDQPQHF
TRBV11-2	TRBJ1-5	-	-	TGTGCCAGCAGCTTAGATGGCCCTCTGCAGCCCCAGCATTTT	CASSLDGPLQPQHF
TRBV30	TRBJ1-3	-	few	TGTGCCTGGAGTGTTCTTGGGGGGCCTACTGGAAACACCATATATTTT	CAWSVLGGPTGNTIYF
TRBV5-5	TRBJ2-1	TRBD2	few	TGTGCCAGCAGCTTAGCGGGGCCCGCCTACAATGAGCAGTTCTTC	CASSLAGPAYNEQFF
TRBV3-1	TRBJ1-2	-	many	TGTGCCAGCAGCTCCCTATATGGCTACACCTTC	CASSSLYGYTF
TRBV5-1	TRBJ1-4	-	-	TGCGCCAGCAGCTTGAAATCTAATGAAAAACTGTTTTTT	CASSLKSNEKLFF
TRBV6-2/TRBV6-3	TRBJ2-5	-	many	TGTGCCAGCAGCCTTACGGGGCTCCGGGACGGAGAAGAGACCCAGTACTTC	CASSLTGLRDGEETQYF
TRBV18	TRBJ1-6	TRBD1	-	TGTGCCAGCTCATTCTCGCCGGGACAGCCGGCATGGCCCCTCCACTTT	CASSFSPGQPAWPLHF
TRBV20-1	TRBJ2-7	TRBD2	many	TGCAGTGCTAGCTTTACTAGCGGGAGCTCCTACGAGCAGTACTTC	CSASFTSGSSYEQYF
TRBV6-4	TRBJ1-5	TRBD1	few	TGTGCCAGCAGTCACGGGGACAGGGGATTCGATCAGCCCCAGCATTTT	CASSHGDRGFDQPQHF
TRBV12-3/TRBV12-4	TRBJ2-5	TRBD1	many	TGTGCCAGCAGTAAACAGGGGGGCAGGGAGACCCAGTACTTC	CASSKQGGRETQYF
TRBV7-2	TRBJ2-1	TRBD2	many	TGTGCCAGCAGCTTACAAGGAACGGGAGGAGTCTCCTACAATGAGCAGTTCTTC	CASSLQGTGGVSYNEQFF
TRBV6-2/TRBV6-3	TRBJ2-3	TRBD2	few	TGTGCCAGCAGTACCGGAGCGGGAGCAGATACGCAGTATTTT	CASSTGAGADTQYF
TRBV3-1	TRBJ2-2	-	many	TGTGCCAGCAGCCCGTCCACCGGGGAGCTGTTTTTT	CASSPSTGELFF
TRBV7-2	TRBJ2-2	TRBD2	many	TGTGCCAGCAGCCACCCCACCGGGACTAGCGGTGAATCGTCAACCGGGGAGCTGTTTTTT	CASSHPTGTSGESSTGELFF
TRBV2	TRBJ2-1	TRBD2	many	TGTGCCAGCAGTGGTCCCGGGAGGGCCCGAGATGAGCAGTTCTTC	CASSGPGRARDEQFF
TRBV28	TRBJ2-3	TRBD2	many	TGTGCCAGCAGTGCAAGACTAGCGGGGTCAGATACGCAGTATTTT	CASSARLAGSDTQYF
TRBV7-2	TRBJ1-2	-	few	TGTGCCAGCAGCTTAGAGCCTACAGGGCGGAATGGCTACACCTTC	CASSLEPTGRNGYTF
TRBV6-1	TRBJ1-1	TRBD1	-	TGTGCCAGCAGTTATCGGACAGGCCTTCCTTCTGAAGCTTTCTTT	CASSYRTGLPSEAFF
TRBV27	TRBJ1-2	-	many	TGTGCCAGCAGTCCCTGGGGAGGGAACTATGGCTACACCTTC	CASSPWGGNYGYTF
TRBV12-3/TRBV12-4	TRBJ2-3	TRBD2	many	TGTGCCAGCAGCCGGGGAGGGAGGACAGATACGCAGTATTTT	CASSRGGRTDTQYF
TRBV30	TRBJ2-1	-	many	TGTGCCGGAGGGACCGGGACCGGCGTAAATGAGCAGTTCTTC	CAGGTGTGVNEQFF
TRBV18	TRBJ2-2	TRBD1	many	TGTGCCAGCAGCCCGGGACAGGGGGCGACCGGGGAGCTGTTTTTT	CASSPGQGATGELFF
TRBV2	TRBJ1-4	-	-	TGTGCCAGCAGTGAGGGCGGGCGTGATGAAAAACTGTTTTTT	CASSEGGRDEKLFF
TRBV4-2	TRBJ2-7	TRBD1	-	TGTGCCAGCAGCCAAGATCAGGCAGGGGGCTACGAGCAGTACTTC	CASSQDQAGGYEQYF
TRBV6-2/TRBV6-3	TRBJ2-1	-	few	TGTGCCAGCCACACGGATTCCTACAATGAGCAGTTCTTC	CASHTDSYNEQFF
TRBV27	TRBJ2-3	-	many	TGTGCCAGCAGTCCAATCAGTGGGATCACAGATACGCAGTATTTT	CASSPISGITDTQYF
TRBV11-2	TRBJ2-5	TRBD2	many	TGTGCCAGCAGCTTGACTAGCGGGGGATTCAGGGAGACCCAGTACTTC	CASSLTSGGFRETQYF
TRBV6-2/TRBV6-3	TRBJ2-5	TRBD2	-	TGTGCCAGCAGCCAAACCCTAGCGGGGGGGTTCGCCCAGTACTTC	CASSQTLAGGFAQYF
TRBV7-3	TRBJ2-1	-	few	TGTGCCAGCAGCTCACCCCCCAGATATGAGCAGTTCTTC	CASSSPPRYEQFF
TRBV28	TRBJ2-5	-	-	TGTGCCAGCAGTCGGGACCCCGGGCGGGAGACCCAGTACTTC	CASSRDPGRETQYF
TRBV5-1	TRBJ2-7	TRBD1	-	TGCGCCAGCAGCCCAACCGGGACAGGGGTAATTAGGCAGTACTTC	CASSPTGTGVIRQYF
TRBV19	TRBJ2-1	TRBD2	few	TGTGCCAGTAGTATCCTAGCGGGAGAGGGTACGACTGAGCAGTTCTTC	CASSILAGEGTTEQFF
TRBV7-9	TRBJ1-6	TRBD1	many	TGTGCCAGCAGCGAGGACAGGGAGAAGGGTTCTGGTTCACCCCTCCACTTT	CASSEDREKGSGSPLHF
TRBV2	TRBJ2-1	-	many	TGTGCCAGCAGCGGGGACCTTATAACCCTCTCCTACAATGAGCAGTTCTTC	CASSGDLITLSYNEQFF
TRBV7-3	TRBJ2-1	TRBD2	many	TGTGCCAGCAGCCCCGTTGCGGGAGTTATTGAGCAGTTCTTC	CASSPVAGVIEQFF
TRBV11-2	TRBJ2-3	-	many	TGTGCCAGCAGCCCAAGACTAGAACAAGATACGCAGTATTTT	CASSPRLEQDTQYF
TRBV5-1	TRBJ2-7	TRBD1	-	TGCGCCAGCAGCTTGGCCGGGGACAGGCCTTTCCCCGAGCAGTACTTC	CASSLAGDRPFPEQYF
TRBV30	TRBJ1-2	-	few	TGTGCCTGGAGTGCGGCCTATCGCGGCTACACCTTC	CAWSAAYRGYTF
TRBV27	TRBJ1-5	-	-	TGTGCCAGCAGTTTAAAGGGCGTTAGCAATCAGCCCCAGCATTTT	CASSLKGVSNQPQHF
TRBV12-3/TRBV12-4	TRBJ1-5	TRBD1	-	TGTGCCAGCACTCAAGGGAGGGACAGGGAGGACCAGCCCCAGCATTTT	CASTQGRDREDQPQHF
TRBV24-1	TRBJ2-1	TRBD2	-	TGTGCCACCAGTGCCGAGACTAGCGGGAGGTTGAATGAGCAGTTCTTC	CATSAETSGRLNEQFF
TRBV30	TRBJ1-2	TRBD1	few	TGTGCCGGACCGGGCAGGGGGCTGTATGGCTACACCTTC	CAGPGRGLYGYTF